The 30 T cell receptor beta chains in this list originate from one sample, sequenced in a study of blood T cell repertoires in COVID-19. Clones were sequenced by immunoSEQ multiplex PCR, and TCRdb holds only the in-frame ones, with some missing. The sample consists of over 100,000 clones, about 90% of them appearing once. Sequencing used peripheral blood. The receptor set was obtained from a man between 45 and 60 years old with active COVID-19.

The chain is built from TRBV11-1 and TRBJ1-2; no reliable D call. Germline V CDR1 and CDR2: SGHAT, FQDESV (reference sequence). CDR3 length: 15 amino acids. V was clipped by 0 bases and J by 4 bases, with 12 bases between them. In DNA form, the CDR3 reads TGTGCCAGCAGCTTAGCGCCGGGTGACTCCTATGGCTACACCTTC. As protein: CASSLAPGDSYGYTF.

This rearrangement joins TRBV20-1 to TRBJ1-2; weak D call: TRBD1 (5 bases). V shed 3 bases and J shed 8 bases, with 13 bases lying between them. The CDR3 spans 12 residues. Germline CDR1 is DFQATT and CDR2 is SNEGSKA (reference sequence). CDR3 nucleotide sequence: TGCAGTGCTAGTGCAGGGTTTGGAGGCTACACCTTC. The encoded protein is CSASAGFGGYTF.

This rearrangement joins TRBV6-2 or TRBV6-3 to TRBJ1-5; weak D call: TRBD1 (5 bases). V shed 3 bases and J shed 6 bases, with 18 bases lying between them. This CDR3 has 16 amino acids. Germline-derived CDR1 and CDR2 are MNHEY and SVGEGT. As DNA, the CDR3 is TGTGCCAGCAGTTATTTGGGAGGGGCCCTCACTCAGCCCCAGCATTTT. It yields the protein CASSYLGGALTQPQHF.

V is TRBV5-6 and J is TRBJ2-7; D is uncertain. Germline loops: CDR1 SGHDT, CDR2 YYEEEE. V was clipped by 0 bases and J by 7 bases, with 5 bases between them. The CDR3 is 11 amino acids. CDR3 coding DNA: TGTGCCAGCAGCTTGGTGCGGGAGCAGTACTTC. Translation gives CASSLVREQYF.

The chain employs TRBV15 and TRBJ1-4; the D gene is possibly TRBD1 (5 bases). The CDR3 is made up of 13 amino acids. Per the germline V gene, CDR1 is LNHNV and CDR2 is YYDKDF (reference sequence). The ends were cut back, 5 bases at V and 8 bases at J, with 12 bases in the middle. CDR3 coding DNA: TGTGCCACCAGCGGGGGACTGGGAGAAAAACTGTTTTTT. Its protein is CATSGGLGEKLFF.

This clone has just one count. The chain uses TRBV6-1 and TRBJ2-3; D remains ambiguous. The CDR3 has 12 residues. With 11 bases removed from V and 8 bases from J, the gap between germline ends came to 17 bases. CDR1 and CDR2 from the germline V gene are MNHNS and SASEGT. CDR3 amino acids: CAGGLSTGTQYF. The CDR3 coding sequence is TGTGCCGGTGGCCTCTCAACGGGTACGCAGTATTTT.

In this sample, this clone turned up many times. V usage is TRBV7-9 and J usage is TRBJ1-4; TRBD1 matches 10 bases. This CDR3 comprises 15 residues. J gave up 3 bases and V 5 bases, and 3 bases lay outside the gene matches. Germline V gene lookup returns CDR1 SEHNR and CDR2 FQNEAQ (reference sequence). The CDR3 sequence is CASSRDRGANEKLFF. CDR3 in DNA: TGTGCCAGCAGCCGGGACAGGGGAGCTAATGAAAAACTGTTTTTT.

The chain combines TRBV19 with TRBJ2-7; TRBD1 aligns across 9 bases. The V and J ends lost 0 bases and 3 bases, in that order; junction bases with no gene match: 3. From germline, CDR1 is LNHDA and CDR2 SQIVND (reference sequence). There are 15 residues in the CDR3. CDR3 DNA: TGTGCCAGTAGTATAGAGGACAGGGGACTCTACGAGCAGTACTTC. Residues: CASSIEDRGLYEQYF.

This chain's CDR3 is CASSWTGTGAEETQYF. The CDR3 DNA reads as TGCGCCAGCAGCTGGACCGGGACAGGAGCTGAGGAGACCCAGTACTTC. The chain links TRBV5-1 to TRBJ2-5; 8 bases map to TRBD1. This CDR3 is 16 amino acids long. Germline V gene sequence: CDR1 SGHRS, CDR2 YFSETQ. V was clipped by 3 bases and J by 5 bases; unmatched bases: 12.

The rearrangement links TRBV6-5 to TRBJ1-2, with D possibly being TRBD1 (5 bases). Trimming removed 7 bases at V and 7 bases at J, with 22 bases between. Germline assignment: CDR1 MNHEY and CDR2 SVGAGI. CDR3 size: 15 residues. The CDR3 DNA sequence: TGTGCCAGCACCCACGAGGCGGGGCTATCGGGTGGCTACACCTTC. Residues: CASTHEAGLSGGYTF.

The chain uses TRBV5-1 and TRBJ2-3, with D unclear. Germline CDR1 SGHRS, CDR2 YFSETQ. V lost 0 bases, J lost 3 bases, and 2 bases lay in between. This CDR3 has 12 residues. The CDR3, as DNA: TGCGCCAGCAGCTTGGCAACAGATACGCAGTATTTT. It yields the protein CASSLATDTQYF.

This clone was seen just once. The chain employs TRBV3-1 (or the pseudogene TRBV3-2) and TRBJ1-1; D possibly corresponds to TRBD1 (5 bases). The CDR3 runs 15 residues. V gave up 4 bases and J gave up 5 bases, with 17 bases separating them. CDR1 is LGHDT, CDR2 YNNKEL, per germline (reference sequence). The CDR3 DNA follows: TGTGCCAGCAGCCTCCGGACGGGGAGGGGAACTGAAGCTTTCTTT. Its protein product is CASSLRTGRGTEAFF.

This clone appeared once. V gene TRBV5-4 combines with J gene TRBJ2-3, with TRBD2 as a possible D gene (6 bases). The germline V gene has CDR1 SGHNT and CDR2 YYREEE (reference sequence). Trimming left V 8 bases short and J 1 base short, with 17 bases between. The CDR3 extends over 15 amino acids. This CDR3 reads CARRRGREGTDTQYF. As DNA, the CDR3 is TGTGCCAGACGCCGGGGGAGAGAAGGCACAGATACGCAGTATTTT.

Note on this clone: An end of the junction differs from the germline gene, which may be a read error. The chain joins TRBV6-6 to TRBJ2-7, with a possible D match to TRBD1 (6 bases). Germline CDR1 and CDR2: MNHNY and SVGAGI (reference sequence). The CDR3 has 11 amino acids. The CDR3 sequence is CASSYSAGAVF. The CDR3 region has the DNA TGTGCCAGCAGTTACTCAGCAGGGGCGGTCTTC.

The J gene is TRBJ1-1, the V gene TRBV9; 8 bases agree with TRBD1. The CDR3 runs to 15 residues. With V trimmed by 2 bases and J by 1 base, 4 bases remained unmatched. Germline V lookup: CDR1 SGDLS, CDR2 YYNGEE. CDR3 DNA: TGTGCCAGCAGCGTCTCCGGGACAGGGAACACTGAAGCTTTCTTT. This sequence encodes CASSVSGTGNTEAFF.

The CDR3 sequence: CASSLGGGATPEAFF. The CDR3 coding sequence is TGTGCCAGCAGCTTGGGTGGGGGCGCAACCCCTGAAGCTTTCTTT. The chain is built from TRBV5-6 and TRBJ1-1; D might be TRBD1 (6 bases). Trimming took off 0 bases at V and 6 bases at J, with 15 bases between the two ends. In germline, CDR1 is SGHDT, CDR2 YYEEEE. The CDR3 is 15 residues long. The variable domain in full, completed from reference TRBV5-6 and TRBJ1-1, reads DAGVTQSPTHLIKTRGQQVTLRCSPKSGHDTVSWYQQALGQGPQFIFQYYEEEERQRGNFPDRFSGHQFPNYSSELNVNALLLGDSALYLCASSLGGGATPEAFFGQGTRLTVV.

This chain joins TRBV18 and TRBJ1-5, with TRBD1 matching 10 bases. Germline V gene data show CDR1 as KGHSH and CDR2 as LQKENI. The CDR3 is 15 amino acids. The ends lost 2 bases at V and 7 bases at J; junction bases unmatched: 5. Here the CDR3 DNA reads TGTGCCAGCTCACCAGGGACAGGGGTTAGACAGCCCCAGCATTTT. This sequence encodes CASSPGTGVRQPQHF.

The CDR3 bases are TGTGCCATAGAACAGGGAAGGAGGCAGTACTTC. This translates into CAIEQGRRQYF. The chain employs TRBV21-1 and TRBJ2-7; the table's D call, TRBD1, has no DNA check behind it. TRBV21-1 is flagged as a pseudogene. The CDR3 sequence is 11 residues long.

This chain uses TRBV5-1 with TRBJ2-1, with 11 bases lining up with TRBD2. This CDR3 contains 17 residues. Germline V gives CDR1 SGHRS, CDR2 YFSETQ. Trimming took 5 bases from V and 0 from J; bases not matched to a gene: 7. In nucleotides, the CDR3 is TGCGCCAGCAGAACTAGCGGGGGTCCAAGCTCCTACAATGAGCAGTTCTTC. This translates into CASRTSGGPSSYNEQFF.

This clone was detected once. The gene calls are TRBV3-1 (or the pseudogene TRBV3-2) and TRBJ2-6, with TRBD1 matching over 11 bases. This CDR3 spans 16 amino acids. Germline V lookup: CDR1 LGHDT, CDR2 YNNKEL (reference sequence). J gave up 4 bases and V 8 bases, and 7 bases lay outside the gene matches. This CDR3 reads CASLRTGGAGANVLTF. CDR3 nucleotide sequence: TGTGCCAGCCTTCGGACAGGGGGCGCAGGGGCCAACGTCCTGACTTTC.

The J gene is TRBJ1-2, the V gene TRBV11-2; D gene uncertain. The CDR3 is made up of 14 amino acids. Germline V gene data show CDR1 as SGHAT and CDR2 as FQNNGV. V lost 5 bases, J lost 6 bases, and 16 bases lay in between. CDR3 sequence: CASSQVEVRNGYTF. CDR3 coding DNA: TGTGCCAGCAGCCAAGTCGAGGTACGAAATGGCTACACCTTC. The entire variable domain, with the rest obtained from reference TRBV11-2 and TRBJ1-2, is as follows: EAGVAQSPRYKIIEKRQSVAFWCNPISGHATLYWYQQILGQGPKLLIQFQNNGVVDDSQLPKDRFSAERLKGVDSTLKIQPAKLEDSAVYLCASSQVEVRNGYTFGSGTRLTVV.

This chain joins TRBV2 and TRBJ1-2; D uncertain. Per germline, CDR1 SNHLY and CDR2 FYNNEI. V shed 6 bases and J shed 1 base, with 9 bases lying between them. The CDR3 length is 13 residues. The CDR3 loop reads CASSPSLNYGYTF. DNA of the CDR3: TGTGCCAGCAGCCCTAGTCTTAACTATGGCTACACCTTC.

In DNA form, the CDR3 reads TGTGCCACCAGCAGGCCCGGGACAGCCTCCTCTGGGGCCAACGTCCTGACTTTC. This codes for CATSRPGTASSGANVLTF. The rearrangement uses TRBV15 and TRBJ2-6, with 7 bases matching TRBD1. Germline V lookup: CDR1 LNHNV, CDR2 YYDKDF (reference sequence). After removal of 3 bases from V and 0 bases from J, the junction contained 8 bases not matched to a gene. CDR3 size: 18 residues.

The rearrangement joins TRBV11-2 to TRBJ2-5; TRBD1 might be the D (6 bases). The CDR3 length is 13 residues. Trimming left V 5 bases short and J 2 bases short, with 9 bases between. Germline values: CDR1 SGHAT, CDR2 FQNNGV. The chain's CDR3 is CASSRQAQETQYF. DNA of the CDR3: TGTGCCAGCAGCCGACAGGCGCAAGAGACCCAGTACTTC.

The chain combines TRBV4-1 with TRBJ2-2; 8 bases agree with TRBD2. Trimming removed 4 bases from V and 5 bases from J; junction bases left unmatched: 9. The CDR3 extends over 16 amino acids. Per the germline V gene, CDR1 is MGHRA and CDR2 is YSYEKL. The CDR3, as DNA: TGCGCCAGCAGCCGCAAAACTAGCGGTGTGACCGGGGAGCTGTTTTTT. Its protein is CASSRKTSGVTGELFF.

This sequence joins TRBV30 and TRBJ1-2; the D is unclear. The CDR3 spans 12 residues. CDR1 and CDR2 from the germline V gene are GTSNPN and SVGIG (reference sequence). Between the trimmed V and J ends, which lost 2 bases and 4 bases, there was a span of 8 bases. For the CDR3, the DNA is TGTGCCTGGAGTTCGAGCCTCTATGGCTACACCTTC. Protein product: CAWSSSLYGYTF.

This chain connects TRBV18 to TRBJ2-2, with a weak D call TRBD2 (5 bases). V lost 3 bases to trimming and J lost 6 bases, with 14 bases between them. This CDR3 region has 15 residues. Looked up from germline, CDR1 is KGHSH and CDR2 is LQKENI. CDR3 sequence: CASSPDLRGSGELFF. Written as DNA, the CDR3 is TGTGCCAGCTCACCCGATCTGAGAGGGTCCGGGGAGCTGTTTTTT. The complete variable domain, with remaining parts taken from reference TRBV18 and TRBJ2-2, reads NAGVMQNPRHLVRRRGQEARLRCSPMKGHSHVYWYRQLPEEGLKFMVYLQKENIIDESGMPKERFSAEFPKEGPSILRIQQVVRGDSAAYFCASSPDLRGSGELFFGEGSRLTVL.

This clone has more than one count but fewer than ten. The CDR3 DNA follows: TGTGCCAGCAGTTTTCTAGGAGGGACAGGTCAGACGAACACTGAAGCTTTCTTT. Amino acid sequence: CASSFLGGTGQTNTEAFF. The J gene is TRBJ1-1, the V gene TRBV28, with 8 bases lining up with TRBD1. Germline CDR1 reads MDHEN; CDR2 reads SYDVKM. CDR3 length equals 18 residues. J lost 1 base, V lost 3 bases, and 13 bases had no gene match.

V is TRBV12-3 or TRBV12-4 and J is TRBJ2-3, with D perhaps TRBD1 (5 bases). V dropped 8 bases and J dropped 1 base, with 10 bases sitting between them. This CDR3 contains 13 residues. CDR3 region: CASDGAGTDTQYF. The CDR3, as DNA: TGTGCCAGCGATGGGGCGGGCACAGATACGCAGTATTTT.

This clone has just a few counts. J is TRBJ1-3 and V is TRBV24-1, with D possibly being TRBD1 (6 bases). V was pared by 0 bases and J by 0 bases, with 11 bases between. Germline V lookup: CDR1 KGHDR, CDR2 SFDVKD. CDR3 size: 17 residues. The CDR3 DNA reads as TGTGCCACCAGTGATTTGGCACAGGGATACTCTGGAAACACCATATATTTT. Encoded protein: CATSDLAQGYSGNTIYF.